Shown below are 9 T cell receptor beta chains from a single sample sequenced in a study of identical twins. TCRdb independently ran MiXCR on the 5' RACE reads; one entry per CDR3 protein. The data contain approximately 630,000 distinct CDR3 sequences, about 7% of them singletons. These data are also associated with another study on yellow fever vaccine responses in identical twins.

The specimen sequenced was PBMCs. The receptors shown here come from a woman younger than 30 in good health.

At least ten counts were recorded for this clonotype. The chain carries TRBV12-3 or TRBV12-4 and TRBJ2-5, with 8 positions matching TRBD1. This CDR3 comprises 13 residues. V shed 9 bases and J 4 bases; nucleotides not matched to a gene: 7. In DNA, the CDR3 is TGTGCCAGTCAAACAGGGGGAAGAGAGACCCAGTACTTC. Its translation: CASQTGGRETQYF.

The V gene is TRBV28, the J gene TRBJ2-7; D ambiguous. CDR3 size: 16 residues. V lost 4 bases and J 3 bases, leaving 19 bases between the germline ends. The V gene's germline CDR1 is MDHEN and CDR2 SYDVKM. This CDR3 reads CASSSTSPQPSYEQYF. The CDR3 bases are TGTGCCAGCAGTTCTACCTCCCCTCAGCCAAGCTACGAGCAGTACTTC.

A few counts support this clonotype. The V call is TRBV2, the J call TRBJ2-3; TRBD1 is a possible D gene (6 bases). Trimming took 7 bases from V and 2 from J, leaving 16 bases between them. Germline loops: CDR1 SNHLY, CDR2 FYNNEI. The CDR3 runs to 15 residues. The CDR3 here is CASINRDTDTDTQYF. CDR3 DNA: TGTGCCAGCATTAACCGGGACACTGACACAGATACGCAGTATTTT. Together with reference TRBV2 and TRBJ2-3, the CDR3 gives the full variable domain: EPEVTQTPSHQVTQMGQEVILRCVPISNHLYFYWYRQILGQKVEFLVSFYNNEISEKSEIFDDQFSVERPDGSNFTLKIRSTKLEDSAMYFCASINRDTDTDTQYFGPGTRLTVL.

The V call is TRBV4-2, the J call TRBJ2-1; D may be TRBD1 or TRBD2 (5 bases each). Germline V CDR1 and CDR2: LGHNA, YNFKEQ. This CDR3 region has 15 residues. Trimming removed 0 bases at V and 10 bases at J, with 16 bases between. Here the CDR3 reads CASSQDPSRASEQFF. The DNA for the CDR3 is TGTGCCAGCAGCCAAGATCCTAGCAGGGCTTCGGAGCAGTTCTTC.

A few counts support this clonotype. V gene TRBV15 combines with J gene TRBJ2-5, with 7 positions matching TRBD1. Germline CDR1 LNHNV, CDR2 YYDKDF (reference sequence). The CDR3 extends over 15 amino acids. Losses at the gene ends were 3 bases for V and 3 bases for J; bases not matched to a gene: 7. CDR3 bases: TGTGCCACCAGCAGGGGACAGAGAGACGAAGAGACCCAGTACTTC. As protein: CATSRGQRDEETQYF.

The CDR3 coding sequence is TGCGCCAGCAGCCCCCTCGTGGGGGGCGCGTTTCGTTCGAACACTGAAGCTTTCTTT. Protein: CASSPLVGGAFRSNTEAFF. The rearrangement uses TRBV5-1 and TRBJ1-1; the D gene is possibly TRBD1 (6 bases). CDR1 is SGHRS, CDR2 YFSETQ, per germline. The V end lost 4 bases, the J end lost 1 base, and 26 bases lay between the germline ends. The CDR3 consists of 19 residues. Full variable domain (rest looked up from reference TRBV5-1 and TRBJ1-1): KAGVTQTPRYLIKTRGQQVTLSCSPISGHRSVSWYQQTPGQGLQFLFEYFSETQRNKGNFPGRFSGRQFSNSRSEMNVSTLELGDSALYLCASSPLVGGAFRSNTEAFFGQGTRLTVV.

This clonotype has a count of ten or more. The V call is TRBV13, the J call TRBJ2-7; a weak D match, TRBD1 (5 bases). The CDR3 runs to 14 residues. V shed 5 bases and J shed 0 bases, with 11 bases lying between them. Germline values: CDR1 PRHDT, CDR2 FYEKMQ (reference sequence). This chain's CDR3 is CASSAWGTSYEQYV. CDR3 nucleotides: TGTGCCAGCAGCGCCTGGGGCACCTCCTACGAGCAGTACGTC.

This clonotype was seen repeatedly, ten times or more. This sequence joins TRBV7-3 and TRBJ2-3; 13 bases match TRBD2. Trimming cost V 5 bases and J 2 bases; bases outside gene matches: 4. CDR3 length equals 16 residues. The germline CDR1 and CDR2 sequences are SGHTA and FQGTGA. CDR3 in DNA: TGTGCCAGCAGCACGGGACTAGCGGGGTCCACAGATACGCAGTATTTT. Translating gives CASSTGLAGSTDTQYF.

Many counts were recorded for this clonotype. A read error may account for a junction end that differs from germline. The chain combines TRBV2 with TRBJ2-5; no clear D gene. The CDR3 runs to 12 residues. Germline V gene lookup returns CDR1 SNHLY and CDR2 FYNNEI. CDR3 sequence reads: CASSDGSSERHF. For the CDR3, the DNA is TGTGCCAGCAGTGATGGCAGCTCGGAGAGACACTTC.